This T cell receptor beta chain comes out of a study of cytomegalovirus exposure and HLA in healthy donors. Study-wide points: TCR sequences were mostly rare, though some public TCRs occurred in many donors. Later analysis associated a missense DCLRE1C variant with TCR beta V- and J-gene trimming.

This clone occurred a few times. Its specificity is not known. PCR involved 60 Vbeta and 13 Jbeta primers. Authors' processing steps: Approximately 10 million shared chains were among some 75 million unique TCR beta chains counted in a later analysis. The repertoire was sequenced with immunoSEQ multiplex PCR; TCRdb's copy has only in-frame clones and lacks some. V and J calls and clone size are copied from that table; D and trimming were computed from the DNA. The sample has 200,000 to 250,000 clones; approximately 80% are singletons. CDR3 size: 14 residues. The V end lost 0 bases, the J end lost 2 bases, and 7 bases lay between the germline ends. Germline lookup yields CDR1 SGHRS and CDR2 YFSETQ.

The J gene is TRBJ2-3, the V gene TRBV5-1; D call uncertain. This TCR came from a man aged 45-60 years in good health and CMV-seronegative. The sequenced sample consisted of PBMCs. The CDR3 spells CASSLELLTDTQYF. The CDR3 DNA follows: TGCGCCAGCAGCTTGGAACTTCTCACAGATACGCAGTATTTT. The full variable domain, in which reference TRBV5-1 and TRBJ2-3 provide the parts outside the CDR3, is KAGVTQTPRYLIKTRGQQVTLSCSPISGHRSVSWYQQTPGQGLQFLFEYFSETQRNKGNFPGRFSGRQFSNSRSEMNVSTLELGDSALYLCASSLELLTDTQYFGPGTRLTVL.